These T cell receptor beta chains were read from a single sample in a study of beta chain features in type 1 diabetes. Assay: immunoSEQ multiplex PCR; the TCRdb copy retains only in-frame clones and omits some. The sample contains approximately 160,000 clones, 50% to 70% of which appear only once. Sequencing was performed on naive CD4+ T cells from blood. The receptors here all came from a man aged 25 to 40 with type 1 diabetes. CDR3s include the opening cysteine and the closing phenylalanine or tryptophan. Fields, in order: J gene, D gene, clone size, V gene, CDR3 protein, CDR3 DNA. A D gene is named only where the DNA matches it firmly. The size of a clone is reported for some rows only, either as once, few or many, or as a class for expanded clones.

j_call: TRBJ1-2
d_call: TRBD1
clone_size: -
v_call: TRBV7-2
cdr3_aa: CASSTRQGSGYTF
cdr3_nt: TGTGCCAGCAGCACTCGACAGGGAAGCGGCTACACCTTC

j_call: TRBJ2-3
d_call: -
clone_size: -
v_call: TRBV2
cdr3_aa: CASSIGGGRRDTQYF
cdr3_nt: TGTGCCAGCAGCATAGGAGGGGGCCGAAGAGATACGCAGTATTTT

j_call: TRBJ2-3
d_call: -
clone_size: -
v_call: TRBV2
cdr3_aa: CASERDKSTDTQYF
cdr3_nt: TGTGCCAGCGAGCGGGACAAGTCCACAGATACGCAGTATTTT

j_call: TRBJ2-1
d_call: TRBD2
clone_size: -
v_call: TRBV2
cdr3_aa: CASSEGLAGTNEQFF
cdr3_nt: TGTGCCAGCAGTGAAGGACTAGCGGGGACAAATGAGCAGTTCTTC

j_call: TRBJ2-7
d_call: TRBD2
clone_size: -
v_call: TRBV9
cdr3_aa: CASSLRAGADEQYF
cdr3_nt: TGTGCCAGCAGCCTTAGAGCGGGGGCGGACGAGCAGTACTTC

j_call: TRBJ2-3
d_call: TRBD1
clone_size: -
v_call: TRBV28
cdr3_aa: CASGLRQGSTDTQYF
cdr3_nt: TGTGCCAGCGGTCTTAGACAGGGGAGCACAGATACGCAGTATTTT

j_call: TRBJ2-7
d_call: -
clone_size: few
v_call: TRBV7-9
cdr3_aa: CASSSGPTYYEQYF
cdr3_nt: TGTGCCAGCAGCTCGGGACCGACTTACTACGAGCAGTACTTC

j_call: TRBJ1-1
d_call: -
clone_size: once
v_call: TRBV6-1
cdr3_aa: CASRRGQNTEAFF
cdr3_nt: TGTGCCAGCAGACGAGGACAGAACACTGAAGCTTTCTTT

j_call: TRBJ2-3
d_call: TRBD2
clone_size: few
v_call: TRBV10-3
cdr3_aa: CAISLGLAGSTDTQYF
cdr3_nt: TGTGCCATCAGCTTAGGACTAGCGGGATCCACAGATACGCAGTATTTT

j_call: TRBJ1-1
d_call: -
clone_size: -
v_call: TRBV6-1
cdr3_aa: CASGKNKNTEAFF
cdr3_nt: TGTGCCAGCGGAAAGAATAAGAACACTGAAGCTTTCTTT

j_call: TRBJ1-1
d_call: -
clone_size: -
v_call: TRBV5-1
cdr3_aa: CASSFSSDRTEAFF
cdr3_nt: TGCGCCAGCAGCTTCTCCTCGGATAGAACTGAAGCTTTCTTT

j_call: TRBJ2-7
d_call: -
clone_size: few
v_call: TRBV29-1
cdr3_aa: CSVEDRARDEQYF
cdr3_nt: TGCAGCGTTGAAGATCGGGCGCGGGACGAGCAGTACTTC

j_call: TRBJ2-1
d_call: TRBD1
clone_size: few
v_call: TRBV29-1
cdr3_aa: CSVGLGTGYNEQFF
cdr3_nt: TGCAGCGTTGGGTTAGGGACAGGGTACAATGAGCAGTTCTTC

j_call: TRBJ2-1
d_call: -
clone_size: -
v_call: TRBV7-2
cdr3_aa: CASSLAGGAGAYNEQFF
cdr3_nt: TGTGCCAGCAGCTTAGCGGGGGGAGCGGGTGCCTACAATGAGCAGTTCTTC

j_call: TRBJ1-2
d_call: TRBD1
clone_size: -
v_call: TRBV10-3
cdr3_aa: CAISELDRALVYGYTF
cdr3_nt: TGTGCCATCAGTGAGCTGGACAGGGCTTTAGTCTATGGCTACACCTTC

j_call: TRBJ2-1
d_call: -
clone_size: once
v_call: TRBV2
cdr3_aa: CASSDRTRNNEQFF
cdr3_nt: TGTGCCAGCAGTGACCGAACGCGGAACAATGAGCAGTTCTTC

j_call: TRBJ1-4
d_call: -
clone_size: once
v_call: TRBV29-1
cdr3_aa: CSVGTGPNEKLFF
cdr3_nt: TGCAGCGTCGGGACGGGACCTAATGAAAAACTGTTTTTT

j_call: TRBJ2-3
d_call: -
clone_size: -
v_call: TRBV9
cdr3_aa: CASSVLGSSTDTQYF
cdr3_nt: TGTGCCAGCAGCGTATTGGGGTCTAGCACAGATACGCAGTATTTT

j_call: TRBJ1-6
d_call: -
clone_size: few
v_call: TRBV9
cdr3_aa: CASSVEDVNSPLHF
cdr3_nt: TGTGCCAGCAGCGTAGAGGACGTAAATTCACCCCTCCACTTT

j_call: TRBJ2-2
d_call: TRBD2
clone_size: few
v_call: TRBV7-9
cdr3_aa: CASSVPGLITELFF
cdr3_nt: TGTGCCAGCAGCGTACCGGGACTAATTACGGAGCTGTTTTTT

j_call: TRBJ2-7
d_call: TRBD1
clone_size: few
v_call: TRBV30
cdr3_aa: CAWRLPDRVKHEQYF
cdr3_nt: TGTGCCTGGAGGCTCCCGGACAGGGTTAAACACGAGCAGTACTTC

j_call: TRBJ2-4
d_call: -
clone_size: -
v_call: TRBV15
cdr3_aa: CATSRDQARRGTNIQYF
cdr3_nt: TGTGCCACCAGCAGAGATCAAGCACGGAGGGGGACAAACATTCAGTACTTC

j_call: TRBJ1-6
d_call: -
clone_size: -
v_call: TRBV2
cdr3_aa: CASSEYPARGNSPLHF
cdr3_nt: TGTGCCAGCAGTGAATATCCGGCCAGGGGCAATTCACCCCTCCACTTT

j_call: TRBJ1-3
d_call: -
clone_size: -
v_call: TRBV9
cdr3_aa: CASSVGSGGNTIYF
cdr3_nt: TGTGCCAGCAGCGTAGGAAGCGGGGGAAACACCATATATTTT

j_call: TRBJ1-2
d_call: -
clone_size: few
v_call: TRBV29-1
cdr3_aa: CSVEVMPGVGYGYTF
cdr3_nt: TGCAGCGTTGAAGTCATGCCAGGGGTCGGCTATGGCTACACCTTC

j_call: TRBJ2-6
d_call: -
clone_size: once
v_call: TRBV23-1
cdr3_aa: CASSQSFIRPCDRSGANVLTF
cdr3_nt: TGCGCCAGCAGTCAATCGTTTATAAGGCCTTGCGACCGCTCTGGGGCCAACGTCCTGACTTTC

j_call: TRBJ2-7
d_call: -
clone_size: -
v_call: TRBV5-6
cdr3_aa: CASSLGGTHEQYF
cdr3_nt: TGTGCCAGCAGCTTGGGGGGTACCCACGAGCAGTACTTC

j_call: TRBJ2-4
d_call: -
clone_size: few
v_call: TRBV21-1
cdr3_aa: CASRRGIQYF
cdr3_nt: TGTGCCAGCCGACGGGGAATTCAGTACTTC

j_call: TRBJ1-5
d_call: -
clone_size: -
v_call: TRBV2
cdr3_aa: CASSAYGVSNQPQHF
cdr3_nt: TGTGCCAGCAGTGCTTACGGGGTTAGCAATCAGCCCCAGCATTTT

j_call: TRBJ1-1
d_call: TRBD1
clone_size: -
v_call: TRBV29-1
cdr3_aa: CSVAGTGDTEAFF
cdr3_nt: TGCAGCGTTGCCGGGACAGGGGACACTGAAGCTTTCTTT

j_call: TRBJ1-4
d_call: -
clone_size: -
v_call: TRBV4-3
cdr3_aa: CASSDSGTGNEKLFF
cdr3_nt: TGCGCCAGCAGCGATTCCGGGACGGGGAATGAAAAACTGTTTTTT

j_call: TRBJ1-3
d_call: -
clone_size: few
v_call: TRBV9
cdr3_aa: CASSASPSSGNTIYF
cdr3_nt: TGTGCCAGCAGCGCCAGCCCGAGCTCTGGAAACACCATATATTTT

j_call: TRBJ1-6
d_call: -
clone_size: few
v_call: TRBV16
cdr3_aa: CASSQFISPLHF
cdr3_nt: TGTGCCAGCAGCCAATTCATATCACCCCTCCACTTT

j_call: TRBJ2-4
d_call: -
clone_size: few
v_call: TRBV7-2
cdr3_aa: CASSELLGATKNIQYF
cdr3_nt: TGTGCCAGCAGCGAATTACTTGGGGCGACCAAAAACATTCAGTACTTC

j_call: TRBJ1-5
d_call: -
clone_size: -
v_call: TRBV30
cdr3_aa: CAWSYTGDQPQHF
cdr3_nt: TGTGCCTGGAGTTATACGGGGGATCAGCCCCAGCATTTT

j_call: TRBJ2-7
d_call: -
clone_size: -
v_call: TRBV20-1
cdr3_aa: CSADRAAEQYF
cdr3_nt: TGCAGTGCTGACCGAGCCGCCGAGCAGTACTTC

j_call: TRBJ2-7
d_call: -
clone_size: -
v_call: TRBV7-9
cdr3_aa: CASSPDYEQYF
cdr3_nt: TGTGCCAGCAGCCCCGACTACGAGCAGTACTTC

j_call: TRBJ2-7
d_call: -
clone_size: -
v_call: TRBV28
cdr3_aa: CASTAGARYEQYF
cdr3_nt: TGTGCCAGCACGGCAGGGGCGAGGTACGAGCAGTACTTC

j_call: TRBJ1-2
d_call: TRBD1
clone_size: -
v_call: TRBV13
cdr3_aa: CASSLGPPDRAYGYTF
cdr3_nt: TGTGCCAGCAGCTTAGGCCCCCCGGACAGGGCCTATGGCTACACCTTC